The rows below give T cell receptor beta chains drawn from one sample of a study of metastatic and nonmetastatic thyroid tumors. TCRdb re-processed the PCR reads through MiXCR. The data hold just over 30,000 clones, with approximately 19% observed a single time. The sequenced sample consisted of blood. These receptor sequences come from a female donor with papillary thyroid cancer or a benign thyroid nodule (not recorded which). Some clones in this sample may be carry-over from other donors' samples. The CDR3 runs from the conserved cysteine through the conserved F or W. D genes are given only for firm matches. The listing skips clone size in some rows; elsewhere it reads once, few, many or a size class.

>TRBJ1-2|.|TRBV28|few
TGTGCCAGCAGTTTCAGCGGGGATGGCTACACCTTC
CASSFSGDGYTF
>TRBJ2-7|.|TRBV6-1|few
TGTGCCAGCAGTGAATGGCGTAACTACGAGCAGTACTTC
CASSEWRNYEQYF
>TRBJ2-2|.|TRBV6-2/TRBV6-3|.
TGTGCCAGCAGCCGGCTAGAGTTCGGGGAGCTGTTTTTT
CASSRLEFGELFF
>TRBJ1-2|TRBD1|TRBV7-2|many
TGTGCCAGCAGCGCCGTCCGACAGGGGGCCCGCGGCTACACCTTC
CASSAVRQGARGYTF
>TRBJ1-2|TRBD1|TRBV10-3|.
TGTGCAAACTCGGGACAGACTAACTATGGCGACACCTTC
CANSGQTNYGDTF
>TRBJ1-6|TRBD1|TRBV9|many
TGTGCCAGCAGCGTAGCGGGACAGCCCCTTTATTCACCCCTCCACTTT
CASSVAGQPLYSPLHF
>TRBJ1-2|.|TRBV5-8|.
TGTGCCAGCACCCTTAGGGGACCCTATGGCTACACCTTC
CASTLRGPYGYTF
>TRBJ2-5|.|TRBV6-1|.
TGTGCCAGCAGGAGGGGAGCGGAGGATGGGGAGACCCAGTACTTC
CASRRGAEDGETQYF
>TRBJ1-5|.|TRBV2|few
TGTGCCAGCAAGACCGGAGGTAATCAGCCCCAGCATTTT
CASKTGGNQPQHF
>TRBJ1-2|.|TRBV6-1|few
TGTGCCAGCAGACCAGGTTGGGGCCTTCTAAATGGCTACACCTTC
CASRPGWGLLNGYTF
>TRBJ2-6|.|TRBV11-1|.
TGTGCCAGCAGCTTATCGGGGGTGACTGGGTCCAACGTTCTGACTTTC
CASSLSGVTGSNVLTF
>TRBJ1-2|TRBD1|TRBV7-2|.
TGTGCCAGCAGCCTCGGGACAGACTATGGCTACACCTTC
CASSLGTDYGYTF
>TRBJ1-5|.|TRBV27|many
TGTGCCAGCAGTCCCCGGCCGGTTAGTCGCGATCAGCCCCAGCATTTT
CASSPRPVSRDQPQHF
>TRBJ1-2|.|TRBV11-2|.
TGTGCCAGCAGCCCCACTAGAGGGGGGTACGGCTACACCTTC
CASSPTRGGYGYTF
>TRBJ2-3|TRBD2|TRBV30|.
TGTGCCTTCGAATCTAGCGGGAGCCCCGGGTCGCAGTATTTT
CAFESSGSPGSQYF
>TRBJ2-7|.|TRBV6-1|medium-sized
TGTGCCAGCATCATGGAATTGATATCCTACGAGCAGTACTTC
CASIMELISYEQYF
>TRBJ1-4|TRBD1|TRBV7-2|many
TGTGCCAGCAGCTCGGACAGGGGGCTTGTGGCTAATGAAAAACTGTTTTTT
CASSSDRGLVANEKLFF
>TRBJ2-1|.|TRBV6-2/TRBV6-3|medium-sized
TGTGCCAGCAGTTGGCGTACCTACAATGAGCAGTTCTTC
CASSWRTYNEQFF
>TRBJ1-5|.|TRBV6-2/TRBV6-3|many
TGTGCCAGCAGTTACTCTAGGGAGAGGGTAGATCAGCCCCAGCATTTT
CASSYSRERVDQPQHF
>TRBJ1-2|.|TRBV10-2|few
TGCGCCAGCAGTGAGAGGAGGAGTAGGTCCGAACTTTATGGCTACACCTTC
CASSERRSRSELYGYTF
>TRBJ1-6|TRBD1|TRBV29-1|many
TGCAGCGTGACAACAGGGGCCCTTTATAATTCACCCCTCCACTTT
CSVTTGALYNSPLHF
>TRBJ2-7|TRBD2|TRBV6-1|.
TGTGCCAGCAGTGGGCTGGGACTAAACTACGAGCAGTACTTC
CASSGLGLNYEQYF
>TRBJ2-1|.|TRBV11-2|.
TGTGCCACCATCGCTATTAGTGAACATTTCTACAATGAGCAGTTCTTC
CATIAISEHFYNEQFF
>TRBJ1-2|.|TRBV6-1|few
TGTGCCAGCAGGGGACGCCGATTAGGCTACACCTTC
CASRGRRLGYTF
>TRBJ2-1|TRBD2|TRBV19|few
TGTGCCAGTAGTATCCGTAGCGGGACGGGCGTTGAGCAGTTCTTC
CASSIRSGTGVEQFF
>TRBJ2-7|.|TRBV20-1|many
TGCAGTGCTGGAACTAGCTTTGTTACCGACGAGCAGTACTTC
CSAGTSFVTDEQYF
>TRBJ1-5|.|TRBV19|many
TGTGCCAGTAGTATTGCAGGGCCAAGCAATCAGCCCCAGCATTTT
CASSIAGPSNQPQHF
>TRBJ2-7|TRBD1|TRBV20-1|.
TGCAGTGTGATCGGACAGGGGAGCTCCTACGAGCAGTACTTC
CSVIGQGSSYEQYF
>TRBJ1-1|.|TRBV4-3|medium-sized
TGCGCCAGCAGCCCCCGGCAGGGATTGAACACTGAAGCTTTCTTT
CASSPRQGLNTEAFF
>TRBJ2-7|.|TRBV12-3/TRBV12-4|medium-sized
TGTGCCAGCAGTCCCCTCCAGGGAGGTGAGCAGTACTTC
CASSPLQGGEQYF
>TRBJ1-3|.|TRBV6-1|many
TGTGCCAGCAGCCCCGTACCATCGGTCTCTGGAAACACCATATATTTT
CASSPVPSVSGNTIYF
>TRBJ2-3|TRBD2|TRBV6-4|few
TGTGCCAGCAGGACTAGCGGGGGGGCCGGGGATGAGCAGTATTTT
CASRTSGGAGDEQYF
>TRBJ2-3|TRBD2|TRBV24-1|.
TGTGCCACCAGTGATTCTAGTGGGAGGGCCGGTCCAGATACGCAGTATTTT
CATSDSSGRAGPDTQYF
>TRBJ2-2|.|TRBV6-2/TRBV6-3|few
TGTGCCATCCGGCGGGCCGGGGAGCTGTTTTTT
CAIRRAGELFF
>TRBJ2-1|TRBD1|TRBV11-2|many
TGTGCCAGCAGCTTAGGTCAGGGGGTTGGCAATGAGCAGTTCTTC
CASSLGQGVGNEQFF
>TRBJ1-6|.|TRBV25-1|medium-sized
TGTGCCAGCAGTGAGGGGACAAATTCACCCCTCCACTTT
CASSEGTNSPLHF
>TRBJ1-2|TRBD1|TRBV7-3|many
TGTGCCAGCAGCCCCAGACAGGGAGGAGACGGCTACACCTTC
CASSPRQGGDGYTF
>TRBJ1-6|TRBD1|TRBV20-1|.
TGCAGTGCTAGGGTACAGGGGAGGGCAGGTAGCTCACCCCTCCACTTT
CSARVQGRAGSSPLHF
>TRBJ2-2|.|TRBV11-1|.
TGTGCCAGCAGCTTAGAGAGCCACGGGGAGCTGTTTTTT
CASSLESHGELFF
>TRBJ1-2|.|TRBV5-6|many
TGTGCCAGCAGCTTGTATGTCGGACTCTATGGCTACACCTTC
CASSLYVGLYGYTF
>TRBJ2-1|TRBD2|TRBV6-1|few
TGTGCCAGCAGTGACCGGGCTAGCGGGGGGGCCAGGGAGCAGTTCTTC
CASSDRASGGAREQFF
>TRBJ1-1|TRBD1|TRBV20-1|.
TGCAGTGCTAGACCTACAGGGGGCCTGAAGAACACTGAAGCTTTCTTT
CSARPTGGLKNTEAFF
>TRBJ1-2|.|TRBV6-2/TRBV6-3|.
TGTGCCAGCAGTCCCTTGGTGGGATCGGGTGGCTACACCTTC
CASSPLVGSGGYTF
>TRBJ1-1|.|TRBV6-1|medium-sized
TGTGCCAGCAGTTTAACAGGGAGGGACACTGAAGCTTTCTTT
CASSLTGRDTEAFF
>TRBJ1-6|.|TRBV6-1|medium-sized
TGTGCCAGCAGTCCCGCCGGGGGATACAATTCACCCCTCCACTTT
CASSPAGGYNSPLHF
>TRBJ2-3|.|TRBV6-1|.
TGTGCCAGCAGCGCCGATAATCCTAGCACAGATACGCAGTATTTT
CASSADNPSTDTQYF